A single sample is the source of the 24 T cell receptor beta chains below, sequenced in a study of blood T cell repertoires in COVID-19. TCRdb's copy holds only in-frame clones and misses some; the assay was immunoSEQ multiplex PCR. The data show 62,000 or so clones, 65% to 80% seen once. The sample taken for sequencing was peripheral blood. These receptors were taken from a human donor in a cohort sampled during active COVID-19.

CDR3 DNA sequence: TGTGCCAGCAGCCCAGGACTAGCGGACACAGATACGCAGTATTTT. It codes for CASSPGLADTDTQYF. The V call is TRBV5-5, the J call TRBJ2-3, with 10 bases identical to TRBD2. Germline V gene lookup returns CDR1 SGHKS and CDR2 YYEKEE (reference sequence). CDR3 length: 15 amino acids. The ends lost 4 bases at V and 2 bases at J; junction bases unmatched: 4. Looking up the rest from reference TRBV5-5 and TRBJ2-3 gives the full variable domain: DAGVTQSPTHLIKTRGQQVTLRCSPISGHKSVSWYQQVLGQGPQFIFQYYEKEERGRGNFPDRFSARQFPNYSSELNVNALLLGDSALYLCASSPGLADTDTQYFGPGTRLTVL.

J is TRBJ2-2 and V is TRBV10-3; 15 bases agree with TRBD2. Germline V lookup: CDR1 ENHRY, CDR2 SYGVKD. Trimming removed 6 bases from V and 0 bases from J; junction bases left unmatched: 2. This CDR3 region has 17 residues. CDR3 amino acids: CAIRRTSGGANTGELFF. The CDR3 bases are TGTGCCATCAGAAGGACTAGCGGGGGGGCGAACACCGGGGAGCTGTTTTTT.

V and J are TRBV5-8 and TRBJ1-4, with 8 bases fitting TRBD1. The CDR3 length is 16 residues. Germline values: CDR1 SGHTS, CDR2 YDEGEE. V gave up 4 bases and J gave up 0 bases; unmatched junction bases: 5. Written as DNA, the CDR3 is TGTGCCAGCAGCCCTGGACAGGGTGCAACTAATGAAAAACTGTTTTTT. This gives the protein CASSPGQGATNEKLFF.

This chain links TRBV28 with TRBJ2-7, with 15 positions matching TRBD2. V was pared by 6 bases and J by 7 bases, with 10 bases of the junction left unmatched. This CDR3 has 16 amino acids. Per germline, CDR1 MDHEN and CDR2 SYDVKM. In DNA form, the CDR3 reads TGTGCCAGCAGGTACGGACTAGCGGGGGGGCCGAGGGAGCAGTACTTC. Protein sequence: CASRYGLAGGPREQYF.

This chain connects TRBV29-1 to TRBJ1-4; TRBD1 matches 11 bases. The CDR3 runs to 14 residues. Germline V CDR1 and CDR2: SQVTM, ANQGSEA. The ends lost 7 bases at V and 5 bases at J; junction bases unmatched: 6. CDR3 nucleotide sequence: TGCAGCGCAGGACAGGGGGCGAAGAATGAAAAACTGTTTTTT. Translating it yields CSAGQGAKNEKLFF.

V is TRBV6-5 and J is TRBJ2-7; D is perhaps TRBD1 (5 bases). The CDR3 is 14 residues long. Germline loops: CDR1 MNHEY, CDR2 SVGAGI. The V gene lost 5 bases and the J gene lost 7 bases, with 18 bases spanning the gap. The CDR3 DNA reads TGTGCCAGCAGTCTGGACAAAATTGTCCGGGAGCAGTACTTC. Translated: CASSLDKIVREQYF.

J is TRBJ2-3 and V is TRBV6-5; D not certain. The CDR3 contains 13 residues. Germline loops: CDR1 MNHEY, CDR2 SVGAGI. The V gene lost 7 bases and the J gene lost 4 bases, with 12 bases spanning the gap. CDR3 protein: CASTDSRSDTQYF. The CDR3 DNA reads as TGTGCCAGCACCGACTCGAGGTCAGATACGCAGTATTTT.

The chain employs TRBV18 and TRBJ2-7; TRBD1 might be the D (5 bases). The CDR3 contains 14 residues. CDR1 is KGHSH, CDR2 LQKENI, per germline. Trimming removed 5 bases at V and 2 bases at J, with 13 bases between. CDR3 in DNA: TGTGCCAGCTCAGCCCAGAAGGGGACCTACGAGCAGTACTTC. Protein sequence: CASSAQKGTYEQYF.

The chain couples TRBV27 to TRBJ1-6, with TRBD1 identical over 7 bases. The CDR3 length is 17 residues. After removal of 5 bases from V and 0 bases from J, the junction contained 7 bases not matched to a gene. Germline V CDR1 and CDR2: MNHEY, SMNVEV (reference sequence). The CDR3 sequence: CASSPLTGSSYNSPLHF. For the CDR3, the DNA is TGTGCCAGCAGTCCGCTGACAGGGAGCTCCTATAATTCACCCCTCCACTTT.

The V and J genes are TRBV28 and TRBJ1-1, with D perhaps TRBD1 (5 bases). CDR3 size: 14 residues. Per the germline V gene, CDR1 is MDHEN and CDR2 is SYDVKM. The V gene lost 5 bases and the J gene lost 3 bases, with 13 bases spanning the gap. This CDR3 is CASSTLGGDTEAFF. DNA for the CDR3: TGTGCCAGCAGTACCCTGGGGGGTGACACTGAAGCTTTCTTT.

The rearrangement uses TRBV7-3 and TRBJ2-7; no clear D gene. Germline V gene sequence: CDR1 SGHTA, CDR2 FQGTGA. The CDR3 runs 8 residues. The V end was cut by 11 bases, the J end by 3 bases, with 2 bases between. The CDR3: CARYEQYF. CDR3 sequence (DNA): TGTGCCCGCTACGAGCAGTACTTC.

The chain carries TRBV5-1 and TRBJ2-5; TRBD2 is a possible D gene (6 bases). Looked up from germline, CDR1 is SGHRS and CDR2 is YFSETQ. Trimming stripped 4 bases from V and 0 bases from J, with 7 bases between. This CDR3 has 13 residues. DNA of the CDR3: TGCGCCAGCAGCCCGGGGGACCAAGAGACCCAGTACTTC. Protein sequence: CASSPGDQETQYF.

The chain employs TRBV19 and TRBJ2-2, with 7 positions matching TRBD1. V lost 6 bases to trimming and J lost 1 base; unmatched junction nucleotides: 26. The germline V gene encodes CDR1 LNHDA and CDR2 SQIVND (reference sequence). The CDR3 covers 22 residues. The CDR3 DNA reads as TGTGCCAGTAGACCCGAGAAGTGGCCGGCCGGGTTGGCAGGGGGGAACACCGGGGAGCTGTTTTTT. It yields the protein CASRPEKWPAGLAGGNTGELFF.

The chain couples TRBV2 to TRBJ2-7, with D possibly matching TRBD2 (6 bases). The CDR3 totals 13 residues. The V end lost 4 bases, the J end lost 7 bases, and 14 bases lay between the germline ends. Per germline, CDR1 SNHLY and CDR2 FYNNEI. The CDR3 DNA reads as TGTGCCAGCAGTGTTAGGCGTGCGGGAGAGCAGTACTTC. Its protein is CASSVRRAGEQYF.

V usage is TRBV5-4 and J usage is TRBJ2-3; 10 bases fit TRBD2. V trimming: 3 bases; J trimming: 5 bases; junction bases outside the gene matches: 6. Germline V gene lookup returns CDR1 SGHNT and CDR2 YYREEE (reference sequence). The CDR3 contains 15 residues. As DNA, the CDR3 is TGTGCCAGCAGCTCACTTAGCGGGGGGTTAGATACGCAGTATTTT. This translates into CASSSLSGGLDTQYF. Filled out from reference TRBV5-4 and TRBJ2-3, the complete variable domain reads ETGVTQSPTHLIKTRGQQVTLRCSSQSGHNTVSWYQQALGQGPQFIFQYYREEENGRGNFPPRFSGLQFPNYSSELNVNALELDDSALYLCASSSLSGGLDTQYFGPGTRLTVL.

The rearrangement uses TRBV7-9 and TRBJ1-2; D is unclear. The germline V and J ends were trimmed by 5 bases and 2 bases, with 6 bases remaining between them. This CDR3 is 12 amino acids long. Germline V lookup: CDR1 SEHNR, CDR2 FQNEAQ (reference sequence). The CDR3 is CASSTGNYGYTF. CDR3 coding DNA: TGTGCCAGCAGCACCGGGAACTATGGCTACACCTTC.

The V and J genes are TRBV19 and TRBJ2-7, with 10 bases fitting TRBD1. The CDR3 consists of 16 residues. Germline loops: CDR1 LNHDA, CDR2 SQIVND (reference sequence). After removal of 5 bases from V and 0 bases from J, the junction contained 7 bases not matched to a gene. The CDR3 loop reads CASSPGTGVSSYEQYF. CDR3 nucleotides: TGTGCCAGTAGTCCCGGGACAGGGGTTTCCTCCTACGAGCAGTACTTC.

CDR3 region: CASSPLNRLGGEAFF. The DNA for the CDR3 is TGTGCCAGCAGCCCCTTAAACCGCCTCGGGGGGGAAGCTTTCTTT. The chain carries TRBV5-6 and TRBJ1-1; TRBD1 might be the D (5 bases). The CDR3 sequence is 15 residues long. Germline V CDR1 and CDR2: SGHDT, YYEEEE. Trimming left V 4 bases short and J 8 bases short, with 21 bases between.

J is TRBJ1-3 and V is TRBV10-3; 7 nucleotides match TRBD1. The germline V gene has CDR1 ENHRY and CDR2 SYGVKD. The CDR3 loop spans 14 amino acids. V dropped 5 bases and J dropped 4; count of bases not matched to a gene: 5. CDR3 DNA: TGTGCCATCAGTCCCGGGACAGCCGGAAACACCATATATTTT. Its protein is CAISPGTAGNTIYF.

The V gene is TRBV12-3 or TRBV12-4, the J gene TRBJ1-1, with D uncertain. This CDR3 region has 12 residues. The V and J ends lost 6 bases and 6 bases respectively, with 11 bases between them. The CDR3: CASRSNIAEAFF. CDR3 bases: TGTGCCAGCAGATCCAACATCGCTGAAGCTTTCTTT.

This CDR3 is CASSIGGQTTGNTIYF. For the CDR3, the DNA is TGTGCCAGTAGTATAGGGGGACAGACAACTGGAAACACCATATATTTT. The J gene is TRBJ1-3, the V gene TRBV19, with TRBD1 matching 7 bases. V lost 1 base, J lost 2 bases, and 5 bases stayed unmatched. From germline, CDR1 is LNHDA and CDR2 SQIVND (reference sequence). The CDR3 is made up of 16 amino acids.

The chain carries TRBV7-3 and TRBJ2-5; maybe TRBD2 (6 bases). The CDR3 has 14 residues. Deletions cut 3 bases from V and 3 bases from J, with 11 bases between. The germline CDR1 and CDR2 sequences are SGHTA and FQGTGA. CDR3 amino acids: CASSLSSVEETQYF. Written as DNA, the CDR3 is TGTGCCAGCAGCTTGTCTAGCGTCGAAGAGACCCAGTACTTC. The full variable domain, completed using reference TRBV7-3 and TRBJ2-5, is GAGVSQTPSNKVTEKGKYVELRCDPISGHTALYWYRQSLGQGPEFLIYFQGTGAADDSGLPNDRFFAVRPEGSVSTLKIQRTERGDSAVYLCASSLSSVEETQYFGPGTRLLVL.

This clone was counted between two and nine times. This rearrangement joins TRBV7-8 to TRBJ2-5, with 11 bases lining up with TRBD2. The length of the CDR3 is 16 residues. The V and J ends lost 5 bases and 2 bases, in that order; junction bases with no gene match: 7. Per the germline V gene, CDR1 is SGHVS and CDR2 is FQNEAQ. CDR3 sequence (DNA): TGTGCCAGCAGCCTGAGGACTAGCGGGTGGCAAGAGACCCAGTACTTC. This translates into CASSLRTSGWQETQYF.

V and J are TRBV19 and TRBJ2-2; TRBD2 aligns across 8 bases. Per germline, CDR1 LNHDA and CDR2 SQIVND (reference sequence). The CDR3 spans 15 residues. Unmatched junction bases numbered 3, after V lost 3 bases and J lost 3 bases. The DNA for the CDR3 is TGTGCCAGTAGTATCATAGCGGGGTACACCGGGGAGCTGTTTTTT. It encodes CASSIIAGYTGELFF.